Each of the 8 T cell receptor beta chains below was sequenced from the same sample in a study of T-cell reconstitution after alpha-beta-depleted transplantation in children. Unique molecular identifiers were used to barcode this TCRbeta library. One entry per CDR3 protein results from TCRdb running MiXCR on the PCR reads. Among roughly 180,000 distinct CDR3 sequences, about 14% were seen once, and the ten largest hold less than 15%. Material: PBMCs from the stem cell graft donor, obtained from the stem cell graft. The receptors were sampled from a human donor who donated a stem cell graft to a child with acute lymphoblastic leukemia.

The chain employs TRBV28 and TRBJ2-4, with 8 bases that match TRBD2. V dropped 7 bases and J dropped 4; count of bases not matched to a gene: 6. Germline values: CDR1 MDHEN, CDR2 SYDVKM. This CDR3 contains 14 residues. CDR3 protein: CASTEAGAKNIQYF. CDR3 sequence (DNA): TGTGCCAGCACGGAAGCGGGAGCAAAAAACATTCAGTACTTC.

This clonotype was detected ten times or more. This chain joins TRBV7-2 and TRBJ2-1, with a tentative D call TRBD1 (6 bases). The CDR3 consists of 14 residues. Between the trimmed V and J ends, which lost 3 bases and 4 bases, there was a span of 10 bases. Germline loops: CDR1 SGHTA, CDR2 FQGNSA. DNA for the CDR3: TGTGCCAGCAGCTTCCCAGGGACATACAATGAGCAGTTCTTC. This gives the protein CASSFPGTYNEQFF.

J is TRBJ2-1 and V is TRBV4-1; 9 bases line up with TRBD2. This CDR3 contains 15 residues. CDR1 MGHRA and CDR2 YSYEKL come from the germline V gene. V gave up 3 bases and J gave up 6 bases; unmatched junction bases: 6. CDR3 sequence reads: CASSQGGLAPNEQFF. In DNA form, the CDR3 reads TGCGCCAGCAGCCAGGGGGGACTAGCTCCCAATGAGCAGTTCTTC.

The sample holds many counts of this clonotype. The gene calls are TRBV6-5 and TRBJ2-3; 8 bases are a match to TRBD2. The trim removed 8 bases at V and 4 bases at J, leaving 11 bases unmatched. Per the germline V gene, CDR1 is MNHEY and CDR2 is SVGAGI. This CDR3 has 15 residues. Here the CDR3 reads CASGRTSITADTQYF. The CDR3 region has the DNA TGTGCCAGCGGAAGGACTAGCATTACGGCAGATACGCAGTATTTT.

This clonotype was counted many times. This chain joins TRBV20-1 and TRBJ1-1; TRBD1 is a possible D gene (6 bases). Trimming removed 5 bases at V and 1 base at J, with 8 bases between. The CDR3 is 12 amino acids. Germline V CDR1 and CDR2: DFQATT, SNEGSKA (reference sequence). The CDR3 region has the DNA TGCAGTGCTGGACAGCCGAACACTGAAGCTTTCTTT. It yields the protein CSAGQPNTEAFF.

V gene TRBV5-6 combines with J gene TRBJ2-5, with a tentative D call TRBD1 (5 bases). V dropped 3 bases and J dropped 1 base, with 16 bases sitting between them. The CDR3 spans 16 residues. The germline V gene has CDR1 SGHDT and CDR2 YYEEEE. The CDR3 bases are TGTGCCAGCAGCTCAAAGACAGATCGAAGCCAAGAGACCCAGTACTTC. This sequence encodes CASSSKTDRSQETQYF.

The sample holds many counts of this clonotype. The chain has TRBV29-1 and TRBJ2-1, with TRBD1 matching 10 bases. Germline CDR1 is SQVTM and CDR2 is ANQGSEA. The CDR3 is 13 amino acids. After removal of 4 bases from V and 7 bases from J, the junction contained 4 bases not matched to a gene. CDR3 sequence: CSVGGTGENEQFF. DNA of the CDR3: TGCAGCGTTGGTGGGACAGGGGAGAATGAGCAGTTCTTC.

This chain connects TRBV19 to TRBJ2-3; TRBD2 is a possible D gene (6 bases). The CDR3 has 14 amino acids. Germline V CDR1 and CDR2: LNHDA, SQIVND (reference sequence). V dropped 4 bases and J dropped 9 bases, with 17 bases sitting between them. CDR3 DNA: TGTGCCAGTAGTAAGGGCACGGCGGGGAACACGCAGTATTTT. This translates into CASSKGTAGNTQYF.